This section outlines one T cell receptor (beta chain) sequence together with its context. The data derive from a study of T cell changes during pregnancy in multiple sclerosis. Trimming removed 5 bases at V and 5 bases at J, with 13 bases between. Per the germline V gene, CDR1 is SEHNR and CDR2 is FQNEAQ (reference sequence). This CDR3 has 13 amino acids. Data came from immunoSEQ multiplex PCR; TCRdb stores just in-frame clones and leaves some out. This table holds 45,000 to 60,000 clones, around 90% found once. This chain joins TRBV7-9 and TRBJ2-7; D may be TRBD2 (5 bases). The source is a female donor with multiple sclerosis, enrolled in a pregnancy study. The sequencing here drew on CD8+ T cells from peripheral blood mononuclear cells, taken before pregnancy. CDR3 in amino acids: CASSPKGADEQYF. The CDR3 DNA reads TGTGCCAGCAGCCCAAAGGGAGCGGACGAGCAGTACTTC.